The rows below give T cell receptor beta chains drawn from one sample of a study of Graves' ophthalmopathy and Graves' hyperthyroidism. TCRdb passed the multiplex PCR reads through MiXCR, listing each CDR3 protein once. This table has a few hundred thousand distinct CDR3 sequences, 35% to 40% appearing once. The specimen was peripheral blood or thyroid tissue (not recorded which). All receptors derive from an adult man with Graves' hyperthyroidism. Both conserved end residues are part of each CDR3. The D gene is left open where the match is weak. Clone size is given for some rows only: seen once, a few or many times, or a class if the clone is expanded.

d_call j_call clone_size v_call cdr3_nt cdr3_aa
- TRBJ2-5 - TRBV6-5 TGTGCCAGCACCCGGATCCAAGAGACCCAGTACTTC CASTRIQETQYF
TRBD2 TRBJ2-7 many TRBV20-1 TGCAGTGCCAGCTTTAAAGCCGGGACTAGCGGGAGGCTCAACGAGCAGTACTTC CSASFKAGTSGRLNEQYF
- TRBJ1-6 - TRBV5-6 TGTGCCAGCAGCTACGAGGGGTATTCACCCCTCCACTTT CASSYEGYSPLHF
- TRBJ2-7 - TRBV9 TGTGCCAGCAGCCGAGAGACCAGGGGTTACGAGCAGTACTTC CASSRETRGYEQYF
- TRBJ2-7 many TRBV28 TGTGCCAGCCGTTCCGGGTTCTACGAGCAGTACTTC CASRSGFYEQYF
- TRBJ2-6 - TRBV5-1 TGCGCCAGCAGCTTGGACCCCGGGAACACTGGGGCCAACGTCCTGACTTTC CASSLDPGNTGANVLTF
TRBD1 TRBJ1-5 - TRBV29-1 TGCAGCGTTCCAACGGGGGGGACAGGGGGTTACAATGAGCATTTT CSVPTGGTGGYNEHF
- TRBJ1-1 many TRBV19 TGTGCCAGCATACATGTCGCGTACACTGAAGCTTTCTTT CASIHVAYTEAFF
- TRBJ2-2 many TRBV20-1 TGCAGTGCTAGCCTCCCCCCCACCGGGGAGCTGTTTTTT CSASLPPTGELFF
- TRBJ1-2 few TRBV2 TGTGCCAGCAGACGGGAGGACTATGGCTACACCTTC CASRREDYGYTF
- TRBJ1-1 many TRBV7-9 TGTGCCAGCAGATTAGGGGGTGGGTCTGAAGCTTTCTTT CASRLGGGSEAFF
- TRBJ1-3 - TRBV30 TGTGCCCACTATGCGGCAGCTGGAAACACCATATATTTT CAHYAAAGNTIYF
TRBD2 TRBJ2-3 - TRBV7-8 TGTGCCAGCAGCTTTAGCAGCGGGGGCACAGATACGCAGTATTTT CASSFSSGGTDTQYF
TRBD2 TRBJ2-7 - TRBV7-2 TGTGCCAGCAGCTTACAACTAGCGGCCTACGAGCAGTACTTC CASSLQLAAYEQYF
- TRBJ1-2 many TRBV9 TGTGCCAGCAGCGTGGCTGGCCGGAACTATGGCTACACCTTC CASSVAGRNYGYTF
- TRBJ2-1 few TRBV15 TGTGCCACCAGCAGATATCCCGGGACGCAGTTCTTC CATSRYPGTQFF
- TRBJ1-1 - TRBV24-1 TGTGCCAGCTCACCAATCCAGACAAACACTGAAGCTTTCTTT CASSPIQTNTEAFF